These T cell receptor beta chains were read from a single sample in a study of blood T cell repertoires in COVID-19. Only in-frame clones appear in the TCRdb table, and some are missing; sequencing was by immunoSEQ multiplex PCR. The sample consists of over 100,000 clones, 65% to 90% of them appearing once. Material: peripheral blood. The receptors originated from an older woman with active or convalescent COVID-19. Both conserved end residues are part of each CDR3. D genes are given only for firm matches. The size field is filled for only some rows; it gives once, few, many or a size class.

j_call: TRBJ1-4
v_call: TRBV13
d_call: .
clone_size: few
cdr3_nt: TGTGCCAGCAGCTTCCAGACGGGGTACAATGAAAAACTGTTTTTT
cdr3_aa: CASSFQTGYNEKLFF

j_call: TRBJ2-3
v_call: TRBV6-5
d_call: .
clone_size: once
cdr3_nt: TGTGCCAGCAGTTACACCCGGTTTAGCTTCACAGATACGCAGTATTTT
cdr3_aa: CASSYTRFSFTDTQYF

j_call: TRBJ1-2
v_call: TRBV23-1
d_call: .
clone_size: .
cdr3_nt: TGCGCCAGCAGTCAATCGGGCAGCCCCTATGGCTACACCTTC
cdr3_aa: CASSQSGSPYGYTF

j_call: TRBJ2-2
v_call: TRBV7-8
d_call: TRBD1
clone_size: .
cdr3_nt: TGTGCCAGCAGACTACAGGGGACCAGCACCGGGGAGCTGTTTTTT
cdr3_aa: CASRLQGTSTGELFF

j_call: TRBJ1-1
v_call: TRBV9
d_call: .
clone_size: .
cdr3_nt: TGTGCCAGCAGCGTAGTGGGAGGGTGGAGCACTGAAGCTTTCTTT
cdr3_aa: CASSVVGGWSTEAFF

j_call: TRBJ2-5
v_call: TRBV2
d_call: .
clone_size: .
cdr3_nt: TGTGCCAGCAGCGGAGGTCCGGGGTCGGTAGGGGAGACCCAGTACTTC
cdr3_aa: CASSGGPGSVGETQYF

j_call: TRBJ1-1
v_call: TRBV4-1
d_call: .
clone_size: .
cdr3_nt: TGCGCCAGCAGCCACATGGGGGGGGCCACTGAAGCTTTCTTT
cdr3_aa: CASSHMGGATEAFF

j_call: TRBJ1-1
v_call: TRBV28
d_call: TRBD1
clone_size: .
cdr3_nt: TGTGCCAGCAGTTTGGGGGACAGTCGTGGCACTGAAGCTTTCTTT
cdr3_aa: CASSLGDSRGTEAFF

j_call: TRBJ1-4
v_call: TRBV6-5
d_call: .
clone_size: .
cdr3_nt: TGTGCCAGCAGCTCGCACAGATCTGAAAAACTGTTTTTT
cdr3_aa: CASSSHRSEKLFF

j_call: TRBJ1-5
v_call: TRBV18
d_call: .
clone_size: .
cdr3_nt: TGTGCCAGCTCACCCGAACGAGGCAATCAGCCCCAGCATTTT
cdr3_aa: CASSPERGNQPQHF

j_call: TRBJ1-2
v_call: TRBV7-8
d_call: .
clone_size: .
cdr3_nt: TGTGCCAGCACAGGGGTTGGGGGATGGTATGGCTACACCTTC
cdr3_aa: CASTGVGGWYGYTF

j_call: TRBJ2-5
v_call: TRBV3-1/TRBV3-2
d_call: .
clone_size: .
cdr3_nt: TGTGCCAGCAGCCAATCGAATATCTTGGGGGCAGAGACCCAGTACTTC
cdr3_aa: CASSQSNILGAETQYF

j_call: TRBJ2-7
v_call: TRBV7-6
d_call: .
clone_size: few
cdr3_nt: TGTGCCAGCAGCTTAGACCAGGGGTTTTCCTACGAGCAGTACTTC
cdr3_aa: CASSLDQGFSYEQYF

j_call: TRBJ2-1
v_call: TRBV12-3/TRBV12-4
d_call: .
clone_size: .
cdr3_nt: TGTGCCAGCAGCCTAAACCCTATGCATGAGCAGTTCTTC
cdr3_aa: CASSLNPMHEQFF

j_call: TRBJ2-1
v_call: TRBV7-2
d_call: TRBD2
clone_size: .
cdr3_nt: TGTGCCAGCAGCTCGAGCGGGAACGCCTACAATGAGCAGTTCTTC
cdr3_aa: CASSSSGNAYNEQFF

j_call: TRBJ2-7
v_call: TRBV28
d_call: .
clone_size: .
cdr3_nt: TGTGCCAGCAGCCCTCCGCGCGCAGGCGAGCAGTACTTC
cdr3_aa: CASSPPRAGEQYF